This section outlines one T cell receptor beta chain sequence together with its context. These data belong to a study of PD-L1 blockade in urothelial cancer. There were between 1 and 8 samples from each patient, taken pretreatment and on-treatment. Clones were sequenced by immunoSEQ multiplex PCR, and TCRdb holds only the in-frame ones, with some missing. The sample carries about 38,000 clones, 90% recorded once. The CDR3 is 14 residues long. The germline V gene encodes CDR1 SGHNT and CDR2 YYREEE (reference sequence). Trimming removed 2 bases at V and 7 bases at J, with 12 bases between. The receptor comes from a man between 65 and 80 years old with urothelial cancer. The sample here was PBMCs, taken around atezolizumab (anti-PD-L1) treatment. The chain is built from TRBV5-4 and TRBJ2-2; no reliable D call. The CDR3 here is CASSFSGRVGELFF. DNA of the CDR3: TGTGCCAGCAGCTTTTCTGGGCGCGTCGGGGAGCTGTTTTTT.